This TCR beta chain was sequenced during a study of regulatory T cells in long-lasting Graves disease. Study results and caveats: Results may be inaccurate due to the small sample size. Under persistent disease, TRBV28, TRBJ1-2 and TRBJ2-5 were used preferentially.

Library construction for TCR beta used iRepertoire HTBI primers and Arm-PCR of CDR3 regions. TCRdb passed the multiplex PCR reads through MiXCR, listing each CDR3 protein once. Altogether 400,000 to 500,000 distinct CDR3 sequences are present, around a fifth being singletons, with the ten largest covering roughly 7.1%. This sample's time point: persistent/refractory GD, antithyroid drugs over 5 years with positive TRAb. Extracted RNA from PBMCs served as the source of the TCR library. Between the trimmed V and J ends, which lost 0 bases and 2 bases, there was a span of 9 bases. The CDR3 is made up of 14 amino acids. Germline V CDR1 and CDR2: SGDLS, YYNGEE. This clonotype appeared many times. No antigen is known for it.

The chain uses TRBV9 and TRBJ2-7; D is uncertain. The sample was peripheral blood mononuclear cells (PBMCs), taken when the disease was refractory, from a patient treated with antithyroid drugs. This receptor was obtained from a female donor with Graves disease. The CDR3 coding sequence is TGTGCCAGCAGCGTAGGAATAGACGCCTACGAGCAGTACTTC. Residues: CASSVGIDAYEQYF.